This T cell receptor (beta chain) was retrieved from a study of human T cells and chemical hapten exposure. The time point: patch test 1, 2 weeks after DPC sensitization. Regarding treatment: therapeutic diphenylcyclopropenone sensitization with weekly scalp DPC. Original data processing: Per sample, the median was 95,638 TCRs, with values from roughly 23,000 to 640,000. TCRdb reanalysed the RACE reads using MiXCR and keeps one entry per CDR3 protein. The V and J calls were not made by the authors but by TCRdb's processing. Of 150,000 to 200,000 distinct CDR3 sequences detected, about 14% appear once; the ten largest clones hold about 1.7%. This clonotype showed up just a few times. Its cognate antigen is unknown. Findings and limits, study-wide: The count of PT1 expanded TCRs correlated positively with patch test score. Relative to control repertoires, expanded TCRs gave rise to significantly more large CDR3 similarity clusters.

This clonotype was obtained from a woman aged 25 to 39 with alopecia areata. Some clones in this sample may be carry-over from other donors' samples. The specimen comprised whole blood, sampled in connection with sensitization to the hapten diphenylcyclopropenone (DPC).

The DNA of the CDR3 is TGTGCCAGCAGCCCAATGGGGACAGGGGACACCGGGGAGCTGTTTTTT. This translates into CASSPMGTGDTGELFF. The chain is built from TRBV28 and TRBJ2-2; TRBD1 agrees at 10 bases. Germline V CDR1 and CDR2: MDHEN, SYDVKM. This CDR3 has 16 residues. With 6 bases clipped from V and 3 bases from J, the junction kept 7 bases outside the gene matches.